This TCR beta chain derives from a study of beta chain features in type 1 diabetes. Whole-study context: The patient and healthy donor groups were comparable for age, gender and cell yields.

The isolated RNA, all of it, was reverse transcribed, so expressed TCRB transcripts were what got sequenced. Here immunoSEQ multiplex PCR was the method, and the copy in TCRdb shows in-frame clones only, minus some. The sample shows about 410,000 clones, approximately 15% of them seen only once. Between the trimmed V and J ends, which lost 2 bases and 3 bases, there was a span of 9 bases. CDR3 size: 13 residues. Germline V gene lookup returns CDR1 SGHDT and CDR2 YYEEEE. Whole-study findings and limits: Compared to healthy donors, patients appeared to have naive, central memory and Treg TCRB repertoires that were more alike.

This clone was found a few times. Antigen specificity is unknown. The TCR originated in a man younger than 40 in good health. Sequencing used naive CD4+ T cells from blood. The chain links TRBV5-6 to TRBJ2-7, with D perhaps TRBD1 (6 bases). DNA of the CDR3: TGTGCCAGCAGCTTATTCAGGGGCTACGAGCAGTACGTC. Translating it yields CASSLFRGYEQYV.